What follows are 9 T cell receptor beta chains derived from one specimen sequenced in a study of blood T cell repertoires in COVID-19. Assay: immunoSEQ multiplex PCR; the TCRdb copy retains only in-frame clones and omits some. This table holds hundreds of thousands of clones, roughly 85% found once. Source material: peripheral blood. The receptors come from a woman between 18 and 29 years old with acute or convalescent COVID-19.

The J gene is TRBJ2-3, the V gene TRBV10-2; the match to TRBD2 covers 13 bases. The CDR3 runs 16 residues. Germline V gene data show CDR1 as WSHSY and CDR2 as SAAADI. The junction had 7 bases not matched to a gene; V was cut back by 8 bases and J by 2 bases. The CDR3, as DNA: TGCGCCAGCGGACTAGCGGGAGTGCAAAACACAGATACGCAGTATTTT. It specifies CASGLAGVQNTDTQYF.

The chain recombines TRBV15 with TRBJ1-3, with TRBD1 matching over 7 bases. The CDR3 has 16 residues. Germline V gene data show CDR1 as LNHNV and CDR2 as YYDKDF (reference sequence). Germline trimming cut 5 bases from V and 2 bases from J; bases unmatched to any gene: 9. The CDR3 reads CATSFDTGATGNTIYF. Written as DNA, the CDR3 is TGTGCCACCAGCTTCGACACAGGGGCCACTGGAAACACCATATATTTT. The complete variable domain, with remaining parts taken from reference TRBV15 and TRBJ1-3, reads DAMVIQNPRYQVTQFGKPVTLSCSQTLNHNVMYWYQQKSSQAPKLLFHYYDKDFNNEADTPDNFQSRRPNTSFCFLDIRSPGLGDTAMYLCATSFDTGATGNTIYFGEGSWLTVV.

CDR3 in DNA: TGCGCCAGCAGCGGGGGACAGGGAACCTACGAGCAGTACTTC. Protein: CASSGGQGTYEQYF. The chain links TRBV5-1 to TRBJ2-7; 9 nucleotides agree with TRBD1. Looked up from germline, CDR1 is SGHRS and CDR2 is YFSETQ. Losses at the gene ends were 4 bases for V and 2 bases for J; bases not matched to a gene: 4. This CDR3 has 14 residues.

The V gene is TRBV24-1, the J gene TRBJ2-1; D is perhaps TRBD1 (6 bases). The CDR3 is 16 residues long. V lost 4 bases to trimming and J lost 5 bases, with 17 bases between them. CDR1 is KGHDR, CDR2 SFDVKD, per germline. For the CDR3, the DNA is TGTGCCACCAGTGACATCATCGGGACAAACAACAATGAGCAGTTCTTC. Protein product: CATSDIIGTNNNEQFF.

CDR3: CASSLDREQPQHF. Here the CDR3 DNA reads TGTGCCAGCAGCTTAGACAGGGAACAGCCCCAGCATTTT. This chain uses TRBV7-8 with TRBJ1-5, with a weak D call TRBD1 (6 bases). CDR3 length: 13 residues. The V gene's germline CDR1 is SGHVS and CDR2 FQNEAQ. Trimming stripped 1 base from V and 7 bases from J, with 8 bases between.

As regards this clone: The sample has other DNA sequences that encode this CDR3 too. V gene TRBV28 combines with J gene TRBJ1-2; 7 nucleotides align to TRBD1. CDR1 MDHEN and CDR2 SYDVKM come from the germline V gene. This CDR3 comprises 14 residues. V gave up 2 bases and J gave up 4 bases; unmatched junction bases: 4. The CDR3 DNA is TGTGCCAGCAGTTTACTGGACAGGAGCTATGGCTACACCTTC. Encoded protein: CASSLLDRSYGYTF.

This clone showed up just once. V gene TRBV6-5 combines with J gene TRBJ2-7; 7 nucleotides match TRBD2. The CDR3 runs to 13 residues. Germline V gene lookup returns CDR1 MNHEY and CDR2 SVGAGI. The junction had 3 bases not matched to a gene; V was cut back by 5 bases and J by 2 bases. The CDR3 region is CASSTSGAYEQYF. The CDR3 coding sequence is TGTGCCAGCAGTACAAGCGGGGCCTACGAGCAGTACTTC.

The CDR3 reads CASRLGDSDTEAFF. CDR3 DNA: TGTGCCAGCCGTCTCGGGGATTCGGACACTGAAGCTTTCTTT. The chain carries TRBV19 and TRBJ1-1; D uncertain. The ends were cut back, 9 bases at V and 3 bases at J, with 17 bases in the middle. CDR1 is LNHDA and CDR2 is SQIVND in the germline V gene (reference sequence). The CDR3 contains 14 residues.

The chain is built from TRBV19 and TRBJ1-5, with 11 nucleotides matching TRBD1. J was trimmed by 5 bases and V by 5 bases; bases with no gene match: 8. The CDR3 is 16 amino acids. Germline CDR1 reads LNHDA; CDR2 reads SQIVND (reference sequence). The DNA for the CDR3 is TGTGCCAGTAGTCCCCGGGGACAGGGGGTTCATCAGCCCCAGCATTTT. Residues: CASSPRGQGVHQPQHF.